Reported below is one TCR beta chain. Its antigen is currently unknown. Germline V CDR1 and CDR2: SEHNR, FQNEAQ (reference sequence). V was cut by 5 bases and J by 12 bases, with 16 bases left in between. The CDR3 contains 12 residues. These data belong to a study of cytomegalovirus exposure and HLA in healthy donors. Study-level findings and limits: TCR beta sequences numbering about 17,000 were associated with HLA alleles at 0.05 false discovery rate in a later analysis. Owing to their indistinguishability, certain V segments, notably TRBV6-2 and TRBV6-3, were excluded.

PCR used 60 Vbeta primers and 13 Jbeta primers. The assay was immunoSEQ multiplex PCR, and TCRdb's table has in-frame clones only and misses some. The sample consists of fewer than 90,000 clones, roughly 85% of them appearing once. This TCR derives from a female donor in good health and CMV-seronegative. This chain uses TRBV7-9 with TRBJ1-2; D possibly corresponds to TRBD1 (6 bases). The sample taken for sequencing was PBMCs. Written as DNA, the CDR3 is TGTGCCAGCAGCCTTGTCCGAGGGGGTAACACCTTC. This translates into CASSLVRGGNTF. Based on the CDR3 plus reference TRBV7-9 and TRBJ1-2, the full variable domain is DTGVSQNPRHKITKRGQNVTFRCDPISEHNRLYWYRQTLGQGPEFLTYFQNEAQLEKSRLLSDRFSAERPKGSFSTLEIQRTEQGDSAMYLCASSLVRGGNTFGSGTRLTVV.